This T cell receptor (beta chain) originates from a study of response to subunit inactivated influenza vaccine (dated 2018 in TCRdb). About the investigation overall: Deep quantitative profiling of the T cell receptor repertoire was used in the study to follow responses to a trivalent subunit inactivated influenza vaccine.

Overall study results and their limits: The authors suggested that each seasonal influenza vaccination may recruit only a limited number of new T cells.

Unmatched junction bases come to 2, with V trimmed by 3 bases and J by 4 bases. The germline V gene specifies KGHDR as CDR1 and SFDVKD as CDR2. The CDR3 has 14 amino acids, counting the end cysteine and phenylalanine. The only DNA kept is the CDR3, 42 bases in frame from the first base. To prepare the library, RT-PCR was applied. The sequencer listed for this sample is Illumina HiSeq 2500. TCRdb applied fastp at Q25 and MiXCR to the public reads, then kept only in-frame beta chains. Rows merge per CDR3 protein into single entries with the most common DNA and genes. The table for this sample lists around 790,000 distinct CDR3 sequences; roughly 20% of them were counted only once. Roughly 10% of the sample belongs to the ten largest clones. Comment on this clonotype: It lacks a known antigen. No quality values exist for individual bases; no much larger clone is one base distant.

The source was PBMCs from blood, collected more than 4 days after vaccination. The TCR was taken from a man aged 50-59 years who received an inactivated influenza vaccine. Donor details come from another sample of the same person, matched by shared clones. In this chain, TRBV24-1 is recombined with TRBJ2-7, and 10 junction bases match TRBD2. The CDR3 here reads CATSDPAGGYEQYF. The DNA reads as follows: TGTGCCACCAGTGATCCAGCGGGAGGGTACGAGCAGTACTTC.